This T cell receptor beta chain was captured by sequencing in a study of T cell repertoires in cytomegalovirus infection. Germline lookup yields CDR1 SEHNR and CDR2 FQNEAQ (reference sequence). This CDR3 has 13 residues. V was pared by 8 bases and J by 6 bases, with 14 bases between. TCRdb re-called the reads through MiXCR, storing one row per CDR3 protein. The table lists some 350,000 distinct CDR3 sequences, about a sixth of them singletons. This clonotype occurred a few times. The V gene is TRBV7-9, the J gene TRBJ2-1; possible D gene TRBD2, 6 bases. This receptor was obtained from a human donor in good health (CMV status not recorded). Some clones in this sample may be carry-over from other donors' samples. Material: PBMCs. The DNA of the CDR3 is TGTGCCAGCCCCCCGGCGGGAACCAATGAGCAGTTCTTC. This translates into CASPPAGTNEQFF.